The 26 T cell receptor beta chains reported below all come from one sample, sequenced in a study of OX40 agonist ivuxolimab in advanced cancers. Assay: immunoSEQ multiplex PCR; the TCRdb copy retains only in-frame clones and omits some. The sample has more than 70,000 clones; roughly 93% are singletons. The sequenced sample was CD4+ or CD8+ T cells sorted from blood, obtained in a trial of the OX40 agonist ivuxolimab. Receptors were obtained from an adult with an advanced solid tumor such as melanoma, head and neck, liver or kidney cancer.

The chain carries TRBV30 and TRBJ2-3; maybe TRBD1 (5 bases). This CDR3 has 13 residues. Germline CDR1 reads GTSNPN; CDR2 reads SVGIG (reference sequence). Trimming left V 4 bases short and J 7 bases short, with 15 bases between. The CDR3 here is CAWTQNRYNTQYF. CDR3 nucleotide sequence: TGTGCCTGGACCCAAAACAGGTACAATACGCAGTATTTT.

The chain carries TRBV7-2 and TRBJ1-2, with 8 bases identical to TRBD1. CDR1 and CDR2 (germline): SGHTA, FQGNSA. The CDR3 has 13 residues. J gave up 4 bases and V 5 bases, and 3 bases lay outside the gene matches. Here the CDR3 reads CASSIGQGYGYTF. The CDR3 DNA is TGTGCCAGCAGCATTGGACAGGGCTATGGCTACACCTTC. The complete variable domain, with remaining parts taken from reference TRBV7-2 and TRBJ1-2, reads GAGVSQSPSNKVTEKGKDVELRCDPISGHTALYWYRQSLGQGLEFLIYFQGNSAPDKSGLPSDRFSAERTGGSVSTLTIQRTQQEDSAVYLCASSIGQGYGYTFGSGTRLTVV.

This clone has a single count. V usage is TRBV5-1 and J usage is TRBJ2-2, with D maybe TRBD2 (5 bases). Trimming stripped 4 bases from V and 0 bases from J, with 13 bases between. The V gene's germline CDR1 is SGHRS and CDR2 YFSETQ. The CDR3 is made up of 16 amino acids. For the CDR3, the DNA is TGCGCCAGCAGCGAACGGACTGTCGCGAACACCGGGGAGCTGTTTTTT. Its translation is CASSERTVANTGELFF.

The chain employs TRBV6-5 and TRBJ1-1, with TRBD1 matching over 7 bases. The length of the CDR3 is 14 residues. Trimming took 6 bases from V and 1 from J; bases not matched to a gene: 5. In germline, CDR1 is MNHEY, CDR2 SVGAGI. The CDR3 DNA sequence: TGTGCCAGCAGGAGACAGGGAACGAACACTGAAGCTTTCTTT. It translates to CASRRQGTNTEAFF.

The chain couples TRBV18 to TRBJ2-2, with TRBD2 as a possible D gene (6 bases). Germline CDR1 KGHSH, CDR2 LQKENI. V lost 2 bases to trimming and J lost 0 bases, with 10 bases between them. There are 16 residues in the CDR3. CDR3 residues: CASSPLGLPNTGELFF. The CDR3 region has the DNA TGTGCCAGCTCACCATTGGGACTCCCGAACACCGGGGAGCTGTTTTTT.

CDR3: CASSGTGLAGGHEQFF. DNA of the CDR3: TGTGCCAGCTCCGGCACCGGGCTAGCGGGAGGTCATGAGCAGTTCTTC. This chain connects TRBV18 to TRBJ2-1; TRBD2 aligns across 11 bases. Germline lookup yields CDR1 KGHSH and CDR2 LQKENI. CDR3 length: 16 amino acids. V lost 6 bases and J lost 8; bases outside the gene matches: 12.

The chain recombines TRBV7-9 with TRBJ2-5; D is possibly TRBD1 (5 bases). V was clipped by 3 bases and J by 5 bases, with 13 bases between them. The germline gives CDR1 SEHNR, CDR2 FQNEAQ (reference sequence). The CDR3 has 14 residues. CDR3 in amino acids: CASSLYQGLETQYF. CDR3 DNA sequence: TGTGCCAGCAGCTTGTATCAGGGTCTGGAGACCCAGTACTTC.

The rearrangement links TRBV2 to TRBJ2-3; 9 nucleotides agree with TRBD1. CDR1 and CDR2 from the germline V gene are SNHLY and FYNNEI. The CDR3 loop spans 15 amino acids. Losses at the gene ends were 4 bases for V and 4 bases for J; bases not matched to a gene: 6. The CDR3 nucleotides are TGTGCCAGCAGTGTGCGGGACAGGGTATCAGATACGCAGTATTTT. The encoded protein is CASSVRDRVSDTQYF.

V is TRBV5-1 and J is TRBJ2-2; 8 nucleotides line up with TRBD2. CDR1 is SGHRS, CDR2 YFSETQ, per germline. V shed 4 bases and J 5 bases; nucleotides not matched to a gene: 4. CDR3 length: 14 residues. CDR3 DNA: TGCGCCAGCAGCAGGGGACTAGAGACCGGGGAGCTGTTTTTT. It translates to CASSRGLETGELFF. Using reference TRBV5-1 and TRBJ2-2 for the parts outside the CDR3, the full variable domain is KAGVTQTPRYLIKTRGQQVTLSCSPISGHRSVSWYQQTPGQGLQFLFEYFSETQRNKGNFPGRFSGRQFSNSRSEMNVSTLELGDSALYLCASSRGLETGELFFGEGSRLTVL.

The V gene is TRBV7-9, the J gene TRBJ1-2; D ambiguous. The germline V and J ends were trimmed by 1 base and 8 bases, with 17 bases remaining between them. The CDR3 sequence is 15 residues long. Germline assignment: CDR1 SEHNR and CDR2 FQNEAQ (reference sequence). The CDR3 spells CASSLEVLGSVGYTF. The CDR3 DNA sequence: TGTGCCAGCAGCTTAGAAGTTCTGGGGTCGGTCGGCTACACCTTC.

This clone was counted between two and nine times. This rearrangement joins TRBV7-9 to TRBJ2-5, with D hard to call. Germline lookup yields CDR1 SEHNR and CDR2 FQNEAQ (reference sequence). This CDR3 contains 15 residues. Between the trimmed V and J ends, which lost 6 bases and 0 bases, there was a span of 14 bases. The CDR3 coding sequence is TGTGCCAGCAGTCGTCCGACCGTGTACCAAGAGACCCAGTACTTC. The encoded protein is CASSRPTVYQETQYF.

This clone was recorded once. This rearrangement joins TRBV10-3 to TRBJ2-6, with TRBD1 matching over 12 bases. V dropped 9 bases and J dropped 0; count of bases not matched to a gene: 9. This CDR3 is 18 amino acids long. Germline V gives CDR1 ENHRY, CDR2 SYGVKD. Here the CDR3 DNA reads TGTGCCATTCACCCGGGACAGGGGGCTGTCTCTGGGGCCAACGTCCTGACTTTC. This translates into CAIHPGQGAVSGANVLTF.

This chain uses TRBV19 with TRBJ1-2, with D hard to call. The V gene's germline CDR1 is LNHDA and CDR2 SQIVND (reference sequence). Trimming shortened V by 4 bases and J by 2 bases, and 14 bases separated the two germline ends. This CDR3 has 15 amino acids. The CDR3 is CASSSPQRTNYGYTF. The CDR3 DNA follows: TGTGCCAGTAGTAGCCCCCAAAGGACCAACTATGGCTACACCTTC.

This CDR3 is CASGQEPFSYEQYF. As DNA, the CDR3 is TGTGCCAGTGGACAGGAACCTTTCTCCTACGAGCAGTACTTC. V usage is TRBV6-1 and J usage is TRBJ2-7; 7 positions match TRBD1. Trimming at V came to 9 bases and at J to 0 bases, leaving 8 bases not matched to a gene. Germline assignment: CDR1 MNHNS and CDR2 SASEGT. The length of the CDR3 is 14 residues.

This clone showed up just once. This chain joins TRBV27 and TRBJ1-1; the D is unclear. The CDR3 has 14 residues. Germline loops: CDR1 MNHEY, CDR2 SMNVEV (reference sequence). The V and J ends lost 0 bases and 4 bases respectively, with 9 bases between them. The CDR3 DNA follows: TGTGCCAGCAGTTTATCTTGGGTCGTCACTGAAGCTTTCTTT. Translating it yields CASSLSWVVTEAFF.

The rearrangement links TRBV4-2 to TRBJ2-3, with 7 bases matching TRBD2. Trimming took 3 bases from V and 3 from J; bases not matched to a gene: 12. The germline CDR1 and CDR2 sequences are LGHNA and YNFKEQ. The length of the CDR3 is 17 residues. CDR3 sequence: CASSQAPRAGATDTQYF. In DNA, the CDR3 is TGTGCCAGCAGCCAGGCCCCCAGGGCGGGAGCGACAGATACGCAGTATTTT.

V and J are TRBV5-4 and TRBJ2-3; no reliable D call. V gave up 0 bases and J gave up 1 base, with 9 bases separating them. Per germline, CDR1 SGHNT and CDR2 YYREEE (reference sequence). The CDR3 has 15 residues. CDR3 in amino acids: CASSLETRRTDTQYF. CDR3 DNA: TGTGCCAGCAGCTTGGAGACTCGTCGCACAGATACGCAGTATTTT.

Concerning this clone itself: This same CDR3 is encoded by further DNA sequences in the sample. The chain uses TRBV5-6 and TRBJ1-2; 10 bases are a match to TRBD1. The CDR3 sequence is 13 residues long. V dropped 4 bases and J dropped 4; count of bases not matched to a gene: 1. CDR1 SGHDT and CDR2 YYEEEE come from the germline V gene. The CDR3 DNA reads TGTGCCAGCAGCCGGGACAGGGGCTATGGCTACACCTTC. The encoded protein is CASSRDRGYGYTF.

The chain combines TRBV29-1 with TRBJ2-6; D may be TRBD1 or TRBD2 (5 bases each). The CDR3 length is 15 residues. V lost 7 bases, J lost 0 bases, and 13 bases lay in between. The V gene's germline CDR1 is SQVTM and CDR2 ANQGSEA. DNA for the CDR3: TGCAGCGCCGGGACGGCTAGCTCTGGGGCCAACGTCCTGACTTTC. This translates into CSAGTASSGANVLTF.

This clone has just one count. The chain is built from TRBV6-4 and TRBJ2-7; D not resolved. This CDR3 spans 15 amino acids. The germline V gene encodes CDR1 MRHNA and CDR2 SNTAGT. Trimming removed 7 bases from V and 4 bases from J, with 20 bases in between. The CDR3 loop reads CASMWPDRNLYEQYF. The CDR3, as DNA: TGTGCCAGCATGTGGCCGGACCGAAACCTTTACGAGCAGTACTTC.

The count of this clone is one. In DNA, the CDR3 is TGTGCCAGCAGCTGGCCTCGACAGGGGACCTATGGCTACACCTTC. The encoded protein is CASSWPRQGTYGYTF. The genes are TRBV5-6 and TRBJ1-2; 8 nucleotides agree with TRBD1. The V and J ends lost 3 bases and 4 bases, in that order; junction bases with no gene match: 8. The CDR3 consists of 15 residues. Germline V gene sequence: CDR1 SGHDT, CDR2 YYEEEE.

This sequence joins TRBV11-2 and TRBJ1-1, with 7 bases aligning to TRBD1. The CDR3 has 17 residues. The J segment lost 1 base and the V segment lost 3 bases, leaving 11 bases of the junction unmatched. Germline CDR1 SGHAT, CDR2 FQNNGV. The CDR3 loop reads CASSLPVTGAQNTEAFF. CDR3 nucleotides: TGTGCCAGCAGCTTGCCCGTTACAGGGGCCCAGAACACTGAAGCTTTCTTT.

This clone counts as medium-sized. The identical CDR3 is also encoded by other nucleotide sequences in the sample. The chain carries TRBV7-2 and TRBJ1-2, with 9 positions matching TRBD1. V shed 5 bases and J 4 bases; nucleotides not matched to a gene: 2. This CDR3 comprises 13 residues. CDR1 is SGHTA and CDR2 is FQGNSA in the germline V gene. The CDR3 DNA is TGTGCCAGCAGCCTGGGACAGGGCTATGGCTACACCTTC. The encoded protein is CASSLGQGYGYTF.

On this clone: The junction and the germline gene differ at one end; a read error may be behind it. The chain joins TRBV9 to TRBJ1-5, with D hard to call. Germline V gene data show CDR1 as SGDLS and CDR2 as YYNGEE. CDR3 size: 13 residues. The CDR3 DNA is TGTGCCAGCAGCGCCCACTCCAATCGGCCCCAGCATTTT. Translating gives CASSAHSNRPQHF.

The V gene is TRBV28, the J gene TRBJ1-1, with D maybe TRBD1 (5 bases). This CDR3 region has 15 residues. Trimming pared 1 base from V and 4 bases from J, leaving 13 bases between. CDR1 MDHEN and CDR2 SYDVKM come from the germline V gene. DNA for the CDR3: TGTGCCAGCAGTTTATATGGCCTGAGGGGCACTGAAGCTTTCTTT. Translation: CASSLYGLRGTEAFF.

The J gene is TRBJ2-1, the V gene TRBV19, with 9 bases matching TRBD2. The germline V gene encodes CDR1 LNHDA and CDR2 SQIVND (reference sequence). Trimming cost V 1 base and J 3 bases; bases outside gene matches: 4. The CDR3 is made up of 16 amino acids. CDR3: CASSIVKTSGYNEQFF. The CDR3 nucleotides read TGTGCCAGTAGTATAGTAAAGACTAGCGGCTACAATGAGCAGTTCTTC.